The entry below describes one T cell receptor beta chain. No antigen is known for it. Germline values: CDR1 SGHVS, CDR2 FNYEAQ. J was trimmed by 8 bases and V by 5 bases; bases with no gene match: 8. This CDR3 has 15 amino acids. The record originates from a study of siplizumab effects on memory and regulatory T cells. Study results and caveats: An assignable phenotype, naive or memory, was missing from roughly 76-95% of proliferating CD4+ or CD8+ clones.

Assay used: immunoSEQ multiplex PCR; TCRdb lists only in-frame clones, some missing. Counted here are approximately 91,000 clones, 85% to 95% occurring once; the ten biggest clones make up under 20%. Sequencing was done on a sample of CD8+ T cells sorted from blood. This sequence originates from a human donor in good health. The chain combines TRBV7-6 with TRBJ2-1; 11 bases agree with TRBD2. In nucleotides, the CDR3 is TGTGCCAGCAGCGTAGTGACTAGCGGGATCTATGAGCAGTTCTTC. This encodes CASSVVTSGIYEQFF.